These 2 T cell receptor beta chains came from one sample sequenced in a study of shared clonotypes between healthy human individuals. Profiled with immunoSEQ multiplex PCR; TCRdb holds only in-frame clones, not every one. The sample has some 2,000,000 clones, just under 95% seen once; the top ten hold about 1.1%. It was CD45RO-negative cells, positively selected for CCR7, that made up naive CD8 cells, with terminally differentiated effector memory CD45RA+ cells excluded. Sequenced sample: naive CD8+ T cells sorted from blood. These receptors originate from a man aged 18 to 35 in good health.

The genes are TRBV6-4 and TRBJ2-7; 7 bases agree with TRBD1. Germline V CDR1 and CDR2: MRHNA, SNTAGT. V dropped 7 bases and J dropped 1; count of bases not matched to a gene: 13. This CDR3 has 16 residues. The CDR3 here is CASIPGQRLKSYEQYF. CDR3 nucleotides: TGTGCCAGCATCCCGGGACAGCGATTGAAGTCCTACGAGCAGTACTTC.

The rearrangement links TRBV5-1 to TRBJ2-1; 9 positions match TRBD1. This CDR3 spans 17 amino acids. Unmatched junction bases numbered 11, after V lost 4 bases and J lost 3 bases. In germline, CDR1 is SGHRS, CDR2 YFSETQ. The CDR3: CASSLSPGTGFYNEQFF. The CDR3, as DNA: TGCGCCAGCAGCCTATCGCCGGGGACAGGGTTCTACAATGAGCAGTTCTTC.